One sample yielded the 24 T cell receptor beta chains listed below, sequenced in a study of blood T cell repertoires in COVID-19. Assay used: immunoSEQ multiplex PCR; TCRdb lists only in-frame clones, some missing. The repertoire holds about 200,000 clones, with just over 85% as singletons. Material: peripheral blood. All receptors come from a man aged 50 or older with acute or convalescent COVID-19.

This clone turned up a few times. The chain uses TRBV6-4 and TRBJ1-6, with D unresolved. The CDR3 covers 13 residues. Germline V gene lookup returns CDR1 MRHNA and CDR2 SNTAGT. Trimming took 3 bases from V and 7 from J, leaving 7 bases between them. This chain's CDR3 is CASSEVENSPLHF. As DNA, the CDR3 is TGTGCCAGCAGTGAAGTCGAGAATTCACCCCTCCACTTT.

The chain links TRBV11-3 to TRBJ2-3; perhaps TRBD1 as D (5 bases). In germline, CDR1 is SGHNT, CDR2 YENEEA. Trimming cost V 5 bases and J 5 bases, with 11 bases left between them. The CDR3 has 13 amino acids. CDR3 DNA sequence: TGTGCCAGCAGCCACTCGGACAAAGATACGCAGTATTTT. Residues: CASSHSDKDTQYF.

The chain is built from TRBV3-1 (or the pseudogene TRBV3-2) and TRBJ1-4; D is perhaps TRBD1 (6 bases). Trimming cost V 4 bases and J 5 bases, with 11 bases left between them. This CDR3 region has 14 residues. Germline lookup yields CDR1 LGHDT and CDR2 YNNKEL (reference sequence). The CDR3 is CASSPDRHNEKLFF. CDR3 nucleotide sequence: TGTGCCAGCAGCCCCGACAGGCACAATGAAAAACTGTTTTTT.

This chain connects TRBV6-6 to TRBJ1-5; TRBD1 is a possible D gene (6 bases). Deletions cut 5 bases from V and 7 bases from J, with 15 bases between. The CDR3 is 14 residues long. Per the germline V gene, CDR1 is MNHNY and CDR2 is SVGAGI (reference sequence). CDR3: CASSAQGPIQPQHF. CDR3 DNA sequence: TGTGCCAGCAGTGCACAGGGTCCGATCCAGCCCCAGCATTTT.

The CDR3 is CASSPHVGQGRMGNEQFF. The CDR3, as DNA: TGTGCCAGCAGCCCCCACGTCGGACAGGGACGCATGGGGAATGAGCAGTTCTTC. J is TRBJ2-1 and V is TRBV3-1 (or the pseudogene TRBV3-2), with 8 nucleotides matching TRBD1. The J segment lost 7 bases and the V segment lost 4 bases, leaving 18 bases of the junction unmatched. The CDR3 sequence is 18 residues long. In germline, CDR1 is LGHDT, CDR2 YNNKEL (reference sequence).

The table lists this clone with a count of one. The V gene is TRBV6-2 or TRBV6-3, the J gene TRBJ1-1; D is unclear. CDR3 length equals 14 residues. V lost 2 bases and J 12 bases, leaving 19 bases between the germline ends. Germline loops: CDR1 MNHEY, CDR2 SVGEGT. The CDR3 reads CASSYTGSAEVTFF. Written as DNA, the CDR3 is TGTGCCAGCAGTTACACCGGGTCAGCCGAGGTAACTTTCTTT.

This sequence joins TRBV19 and TRBJ2-2, with a weak D call TRBD2 (5 bases). Per germline, CDR1 LNHDA and CDR2 SQIVND (reference sequence). V was clipped by 3 bases and J by 6 bases, with 11 bases between them. This CDR3 is built from 14 residues. The DNA for the CDR3 is TGTGCCAGTAGTATCCTAGCCGCTCCCGGGGAGCTGTTTTTT. Its protein is CASSILAAPGELFF.

The gene calls are TRBV5-4 and TRBJ2-2; D is undetermined. Germline-derived CDR1 and CDR2 are SGHNT and YYREEE (reference sequence). This CDR3 has 15 amino acids. V was trimmed by 3 bases and J by 7 bases, leaving 16 bases between them. The CDR3 loop is CASSSSIYTVGELFF. Written as DNA, the CDR3 is TGTGCCAGCAGCTCTTCCATCTATACGGTCGGGGAGCTGTTTTTT. The variable domain in full, with the rest retrieved from reference TRBV5-4 and TRBJ2-2, is ETGVTQSPTHLIKTRGQQVTLRCSSQSGHNTVSWYQQALGQGPQFIFQYYREEENGRGNFPPRFSGLQFPNYSSELNVNALELDDSALYLCASSSSIYTVGELFFGEGSRLTVL.

V and J are TRBV9 and TRBJ1-5, with TRBD1 as a possible D gene (6 bases). Germline CDR1 is SGDLS and CDR2 is YYNGEE. The V end was cut by 0 bases, the J end by 6 bases, with 16 bases between. There are 16 residues in the CDR3. CDR3 DNA sequence: TGTGCCAGCAGCGTAGATGTCGGGGGGCTGGGTCAGCCCCAGCATTTT. The encoded protein is CASSVDVGGLGQPQHF.

This rearrangement joins TRBV6-5 to TRBJ1-2; D not resolved. The CDR3 runs to 12 residues. CDR1 and CDR2 (germline): MNHEY, SVGAGI. Trimming removed 7 bases from V and 3 bases from J, with 9 bases in between. The CDR3 sequence: CASNPGYYGYTF. CDR3 nucleotide sequence: TGTGCCAGCAACCCGGGATACTATGGCTACACCTTC.

V usage is TRBV15 and J usage is TRBJ2-7; D is undetermined. V dropped 1 base and J dropped 7 bases, with 11 bases sitting between them. This CDR3 contains 13 residues. Germline V gene sequence: CDR1 LNHNV, CDR2 YYDKDF (reference sequence). The CDR3 region is CATSRGFEVEQYF. CDR3 nucleotides: TGTGCCACCAGCAGAGGGTTTGAGGTAGAGCAGTACTTC.

This clone was seen once. This chain links TRBV9 with TRBJ2-5; D remains unclear. V shed 0 bases and J shed 2 bases, with 11 bases lying between them. Germline V CDR1 and CDR2: SGDLS, YYNGEE. The CDR3 runs to 15 residues. DNA for the CDR3: TGTGCCAGCAGCGTAGGGCACGTCCCGCAAGAGACCCAGTACTTC. Its protein is CASSVGHVPQETQYF.

CDR3 DNA sequence: TGTGCCAGCAGTTACTCGCGGGGGGCGGAGGGCTATGGCTACACCTTC. Translating it yields CASSYSRGAEGYGYTF. J is TRBJ1-2 and V is TRBV6-5, with TRBD1 as a possible D gene (6 bases). The CDR3 is made up of 16 amino acids. From germline, CDR1 is MNHEY and CDR2 SVGAGI. V lost 0 bases and J lost 4, with 15 bases in between.

This chain uses TRBV3-1 (or the pseudogene TRBV3-2) with TRBJ1-1; 8 nucleotides line up with TRBD1. The V and J ends lost 1 base and 5 bases, in that order; junction bases with no gene match: 3. This CDR3 has 14 residues. Germline values: CDR1 LGHDT, CDR2 YNNKEL (reference sequence). The CDR3 protein is CASSQGTGRTEAFF. The CDR3 coding sequence is TGTGCCAGCAGCCAAGGGACAGGGAGGACTGAAGCTTTCTTT.

In its sample, this clone was seen once. J is TRBJ1-6 and V is TRBV5-8; weak D call: TRBD1 (6 bases). This CDR3 contains 14 residues. The V end lost 4 bases, the J end lost 9 bases, and 14 bases lay between the germline ends. Germline CDR1 SGHTS, CDR2 YDEGEE. The CDR3 coding sequence is TGTGCCAGCAGCGCCGGACAGTTCGTTTCACCCCTCCACTTT. This encodes CASSAGQFVSPLHF.

The V gene is TRBV3-1 (or the pseudogene TRBV3-2), the J gene TRBJ1-5; no firm D call. The CDR3 is made up of 12 amino acids. The V end was cut by 1 base, the J end by 6 bases, with 4 bases between. In germline, CDR1 is LGHDT, CDR2 YNNKEL (reference sequence). The CDR3 DNA reads as TGTGCCAGCAGCCAAGCAGGTCAGCCCCAGCATTTT. This encodes CASSQAGQPQHF.

The chain has TRBV5-1 and TRBJ2-2, with 10 bases that match TRBD1. With 7 bases clipped from V and 2 bases from J, the junction kept 11 bases outside the gene matches. The V gene's germline CDR1 is SGHRS and CDR2 YFSETQ. The CDR3 loop spans 17 amino acids. This CDR3 is CASGRQGAIENTGELFF. In DNA, the CDR3 is TGCGCCAGCGGACGACAGGGGGCCATTGAAAACACCGGGGAGCTGTTTTTT.

The chain carries TRBV27 and TRBJ1-5, with no clear D. CDR1 MNHEY and CDR2 SMNVEV come from the germline V gene (reference sequence). There are 14 residues in the CDR3. V was trimmed by 7 bases and J by 2 bases, leaving 12 bases between them. The CDR3: CASTPSGGNQPQHF. The CDR3 nucleotides are TGTGCCAGCACCCCTTCAGGCGGCAATCAGCCCCAGCATTTT.

The chain couples TRBV29-1 to TRBJ1-1; D ambiguous. This CDR3 spans 13 amino acids. Germline CDR1 SQVTM, CDR2 ANQGSEA. V shed 0 bases and J shed 10 bases, with 15 bases lying between them. The CDR3 DNA reads as TGCAGCGTTGAAGAAGAGGGTCGAGGTTCAGCTTTCTTT. Its translation: CSVEEEGRGSAFF.

This clone was counted between two and nine times. This rearrangement joins TRBV10-1 to TRBJ1-1; D not resolved. The CDR3 totals 14 residues. With 6 bases removed from V and 3 bases from J, the gap between germline ends came to 14 bases. Germline V gives CDR1 WNHNN, CDR2 SYGVQD (reference sequence). CDR3 sequence: CASSPSGAHTEAFF. The CDR3, as DNA: TGCGCCAGCAGCCCTTCGGGTGCCCACACTGAAGCTTTCTTT.

This chain links TRBV5-1 with TRBJ2-7; possible D gene TRBD1, 6 bases. V dropped 3 bases and J dropped 6 bases, with 7 bases sitting between them. Germline V gene sequence: CDR1 SGHRS, CDR2 YFSETQ. The CDR3 loop spans 11 amino acids. The CDR3 sequence is CASSSQGEQYF. The CDR3 nucleotides read TGCGCCAGCAGCTCACAGGGCGAGCAGTACTTC.

This rearrangement joins TRBV20-1 to TRBJ1-2; no clear D. V shed 5 bases and J shed 12 bases, with 16 bases lying between them. This CDR3 has 11 residues. Germline assignment: CDR1 DFQATT and CDR2 SNEGSKA (reference sequence). This chain's CDR3 is CSAAPGEVNTF. CDR3 nucleotide sequence: TGCAGTGCTGCCCCCGGTGAAGTAAACACCTTC.

This clone was picked up one time. The rearrangement uses TRBV5-1 and TRBJ2-7; D is possibly TRBD2 (6 bases). V gave up 4 bases and J gave up 7 bases, with 9 bases separating them. This CDR3 has 11 amino acids. The germline gives CDR1 SGHRS, CDR2 YFSETQ. CDR3 sequence reads: CASSLRGEQYF. The CDR3 bases are TGCGCCAGCAGCCTCCGGGGGGAGCAGTACTTC. Complete variable domain (other parts from reference TRBV5-1 and TRBJ2-7): KAGVTQTPRYLIKTRGQQVTLSCSPISGHRSVSWYQQTPGQGLQFLFEYFSETQRNKGNFPGRFSGRQFSNSRSEMNVSTLELGDSALYLCASSLRGEQYFGPGTRLTVT.

V and J are TRBV2 and TRBJ1-6, with TRBD1 as a possible D gene (5 bases). This CDR3 contains 12 residues. Germline values: CDR1 SNHLY, CDR2 FYNNEI. Trimming took off 5 bases at V and 10 bases at J, with 9 bases between the two ends. The CDR3 sequence is CASSQGYSPLHF. The CDR3 nucleotides are TGTGCCAGCAGTCAGGGATACTCACCCCTCCACTTT.